This T cell receptor beta chain was documented in a study of blood T cell repertoires in COVID-19. Study-wide context: Acute and convalescent COVID-19 samples came from the United States, Italy and Spain. T cells, B-cell-depleted T cells, or PBMCs supplied cDNA or gDNA.

Germline lookup yields CDR1 MNHEY and CDR2 SMNVEV (reference sequence). Unmatched junction bases numbered 3, after V lost 1 base and J lost 4 bases. The length of the CDR3 is 15 residues. Shortly before study entry, within 2 weeks, exposed participants had met a COVID-19 case. Per the study methods: The assay estimated nucleated cells by amplifying reference gene primers. TCRdb's table, derived via immunoSEQ multiplex PCR, lists solely in-frame clones and lacks some. V, J and clone size derive from that table, while D and trimming were established from the DNA sequence. The sample includes around 240,000 clones, 75% to 90% of them seen just once.

The chain joins TRBV27 to TRBJ1-3, with TRBD1 identical over 8 bases. The TCR originated in a man over 45 who had been exposed to COVID-19. The material sequenced was PBMCs or T cells enriched from blood (not recorded which). The CDR3 loop is CASSLFQGAGNTIYF. The CDR3 DNA reads as TGTGCCAGCAGTTTATTCCAGGGGGCAGGAAACACCATATATTTT.